Below, one T cell receptor (beta chain) is given with its context. Its target is not known. This entry is derived from a study of cytomegalovirus exposure and HLA in healthy donors. Overall study findings and caveats: It was found in a later analysis that first-cohort TCR clusters tended to co-occur in the 100 to 150 validation repertoires.

The V and J ends lost 4 bases and 1 base respectively, with 10 bases between them. Germline CDR1 and CDR2: ENHRY and SYGVKD. The CDR3 totals 14 residues. Libraries were prepared by immunoSEQ multiplex PCR; TCRdb keeps only in-frame clonotypes and omits some of them. The sample has roughly 58,000 clones, 90% seen once. The chain joins TRBV10-3 to TRBJ2-5; D perhaps matches TRBD1 (5 bases). Sequences were obtained from PBMCs. The sequence came from a man aged 18 to 30 in good health and CMV-seronegative. CDR3 region: CAISGQGVQETQYF. The CDR3 nucleotides are TGTGCCATCAGTGGGCAAGGGGTCCAAGAGACCCAGTACTTC.